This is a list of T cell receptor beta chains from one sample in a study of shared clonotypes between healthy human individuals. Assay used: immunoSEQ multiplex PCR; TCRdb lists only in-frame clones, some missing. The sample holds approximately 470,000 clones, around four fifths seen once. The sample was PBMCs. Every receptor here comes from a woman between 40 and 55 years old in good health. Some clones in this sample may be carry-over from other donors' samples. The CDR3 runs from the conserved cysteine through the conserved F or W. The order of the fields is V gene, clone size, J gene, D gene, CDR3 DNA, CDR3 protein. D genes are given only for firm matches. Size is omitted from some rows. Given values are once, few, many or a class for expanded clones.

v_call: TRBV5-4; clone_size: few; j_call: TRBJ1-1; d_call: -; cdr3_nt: TGTGCCAGCAGCGTGGTGGGACGTATGAACACTGAAGCTTTCTTT; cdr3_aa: CASSVVGRMNTEAFF
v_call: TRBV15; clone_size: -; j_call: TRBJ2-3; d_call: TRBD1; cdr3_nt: TGTGCCACCAGCGGCCGACAAGTACAGGGGTTCCGCACAGATACGCAGTATTTT; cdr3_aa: CATSGRQVQGFRTDTQYF
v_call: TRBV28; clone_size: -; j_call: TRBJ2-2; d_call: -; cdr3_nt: TGTGCCAGCAGCTACGGACTACTCACCGGGGAGCTGTTTTTT; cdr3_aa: CASSYGLLTGELFF
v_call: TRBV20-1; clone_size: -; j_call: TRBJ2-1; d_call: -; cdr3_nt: TGCAGTGCTTTAACACAGAATGAGCAGTTCTTC; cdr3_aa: CSALTQNEQFF
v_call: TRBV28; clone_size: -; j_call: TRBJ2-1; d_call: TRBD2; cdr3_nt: TGTGCCAGTACTAGCGGGGTATACAATGAGCAGTTCTTC; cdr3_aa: CASTSGVYNEQFF
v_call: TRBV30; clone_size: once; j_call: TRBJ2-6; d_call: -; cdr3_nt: TGTGCCTTTGAGGCCAACGTCCTGACTTTC; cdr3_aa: CAFEANVLTF
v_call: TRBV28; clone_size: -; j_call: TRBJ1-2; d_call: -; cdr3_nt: TGTGCCAGCAGGGGGCAGGGCGAAGGCTACACCTTC; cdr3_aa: CASRGQGEGYTF
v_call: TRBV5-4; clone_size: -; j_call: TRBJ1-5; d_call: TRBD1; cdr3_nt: TGTGCCAGCAGCCCGGGACAGAGGAATCAGCCCCAGCATTTT; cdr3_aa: CASSPGQRNQPQHF
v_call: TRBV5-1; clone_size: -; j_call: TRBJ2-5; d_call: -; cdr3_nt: TGCGCCAGCAGCTTGACCGGGGAGACCCAGTACTTC; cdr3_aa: CASSLTGETQYF
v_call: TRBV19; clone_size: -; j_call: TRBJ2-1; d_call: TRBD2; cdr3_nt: TGTGCCAGTAGCGAAGCAACTAGCGCCATAACCTACAATGAGCAGTTCTTC; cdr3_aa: CASSEATSAITYNEQFF
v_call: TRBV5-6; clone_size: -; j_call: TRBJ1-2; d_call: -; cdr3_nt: TGTGCCAGCAGCGACGTACAGGGAAGAGGCTACACCTTC; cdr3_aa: CASSDVQGRGYTF
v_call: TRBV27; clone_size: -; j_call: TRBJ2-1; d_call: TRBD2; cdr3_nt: TGTGCCAGCACTAAAGCGGGAGGGACTCATAAGCAGTTCTTC; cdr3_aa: CASTKAGGTHKQFF
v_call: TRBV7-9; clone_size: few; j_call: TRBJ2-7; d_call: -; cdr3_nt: TGTGCCAGCAGCCCCCGCGGGTCGCGGGCTTACGAGCAGTACTTC; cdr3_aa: CASSPRGSRAYEQYF
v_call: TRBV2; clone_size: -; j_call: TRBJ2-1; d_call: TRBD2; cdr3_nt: TGTGCCAGCAGTGAGGCTAGCGGGAGTAATGAGCAGTTCTTC; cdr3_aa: CASSEASGSNEQFF
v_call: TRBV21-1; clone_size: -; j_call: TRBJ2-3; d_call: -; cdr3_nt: TGTGCCAGCAGCTCCCGGGCTAGCGGGAAGCACCAGGGCACAGATACGCAGTATTTT; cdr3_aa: CASSSRASGKHQGTDTQYF
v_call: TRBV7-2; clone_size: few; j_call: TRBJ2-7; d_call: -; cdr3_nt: TGTGCCAGCAGCTTAAGGGGCGGCACAACCTACGAGCAGTACTTC; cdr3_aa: CASSLRGGTTYEQYF
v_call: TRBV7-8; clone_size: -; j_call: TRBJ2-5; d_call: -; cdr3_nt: TGTGCCAGCAGCTCCGCCCAGATCGGGGGAGGCGGCACGGAGACCCAGTACTTC; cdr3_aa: CASSSAQIGGGGTETQYF
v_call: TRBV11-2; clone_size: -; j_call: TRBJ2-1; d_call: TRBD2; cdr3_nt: TGTGCCAGCAGCCCCATAGCGGGGCCCTACAATGAGCAGTTCTTC; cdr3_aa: CASSPIAGPYNEQFF
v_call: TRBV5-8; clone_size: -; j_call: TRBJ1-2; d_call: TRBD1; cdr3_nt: TGTGCCAGCAGCTTGGCGGGACAGAAGTATGGCTACACCTTC; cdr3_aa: CASSLAGQKYGYTF
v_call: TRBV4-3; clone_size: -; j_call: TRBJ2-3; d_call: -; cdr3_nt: TGCGCCAGCAGCCAAGATCAGTTTGAGGGCACAGATACGCAGTATTTT; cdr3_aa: CASSQDQFEGTDTQYF
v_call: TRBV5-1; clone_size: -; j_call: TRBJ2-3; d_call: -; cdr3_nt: TGCGCCAGCAGCTCCCGCGGGGATCTCACAGATACGCAGTATTTT; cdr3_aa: CASSSRGDLTDTQYF
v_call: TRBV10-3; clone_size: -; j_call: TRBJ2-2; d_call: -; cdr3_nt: TGTGCCATCAGGAGGGAGAGGGCGAACACCGGGGAGCTGTTTTTT; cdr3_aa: CAIRRERANTGELFF
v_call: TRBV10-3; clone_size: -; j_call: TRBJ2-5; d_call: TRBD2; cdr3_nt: TGTGCCATCAGTGTCCGCGGGAGTTCACAAGAGACCCAGTACTTC; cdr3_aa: CAISVRGSSQETQYF
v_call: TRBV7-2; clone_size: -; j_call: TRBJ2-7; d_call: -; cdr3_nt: TGTGCCAGCAGCTTATTCGGCGGAACCTACGAGCAGTACTTC; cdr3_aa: CASSLFGGTYEQYF
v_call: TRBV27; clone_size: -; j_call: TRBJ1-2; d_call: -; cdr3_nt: TGTGCCAGCAGTCCCTGGGGGGGGGCGAGCGGCTACACCTTC; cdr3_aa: CASSPWGGASGYTF
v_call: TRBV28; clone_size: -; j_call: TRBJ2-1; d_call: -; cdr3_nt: TGTGCCAGCAGTTTTCTACCTAGCTGGAATGAGCAGTTCTTC; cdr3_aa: CASSFLPSWNEQFF
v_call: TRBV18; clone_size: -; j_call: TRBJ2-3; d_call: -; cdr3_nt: TGTGCCAGCTCACCAAGGAGGGAACCCCCCTTGGGTACGCAGTATTTT; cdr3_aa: CASSPRREPPLGTQYF
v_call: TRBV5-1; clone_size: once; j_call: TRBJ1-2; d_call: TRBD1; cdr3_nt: TGCGCCAGCAGCTTCGACAGGGGAGGCTACACCTTC; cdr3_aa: CASSFDRGGYTF
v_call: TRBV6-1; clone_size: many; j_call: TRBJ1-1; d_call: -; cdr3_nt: TGTGCCGCTCGGACGGGGGATTGGACTGAAGCTTTCTTT; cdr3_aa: CAARTGDWTEAFF
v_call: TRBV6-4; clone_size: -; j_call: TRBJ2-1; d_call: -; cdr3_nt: TGTGCCAGCAGTCCATGGGGACTGAGCAATGAGCAGTTCTTC; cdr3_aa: CASSPWGLSNEQFF
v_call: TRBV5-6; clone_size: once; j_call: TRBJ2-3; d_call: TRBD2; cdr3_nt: TGTGCCAGCAGCGCGACTAGCGGAGGGGATACGCAGTATTTT; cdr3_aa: CASSATSGGDTQYF
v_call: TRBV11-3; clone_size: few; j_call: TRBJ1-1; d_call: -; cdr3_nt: TGTGCCAGCAGCTTAGGGGCAGGGGAGGCTGAAGCTTTCTTT; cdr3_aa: CASSLGAGEAEAFF
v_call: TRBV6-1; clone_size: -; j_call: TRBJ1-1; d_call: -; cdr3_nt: TGTGCCAGCAGACCCGAACGGACGAACACTGAAGCTTTCTTT; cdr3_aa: CASRPERTNTEAFF
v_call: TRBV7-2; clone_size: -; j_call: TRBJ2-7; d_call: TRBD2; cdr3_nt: TGTGCCAGCAGCCCCGGGACTAGCCCCCTGTACGAGCAGTACTTC; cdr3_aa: CASSPGTSPLYEQYF